The 22 T cell receptor beta chains given below trace back to one sample, sequenced in a study of PD-L1 blockade in urothelial cancer. The assay was immunoSEQ multiplex PCR, and TCRdb's table has in-frame clones only and misses some. The sample holds just under 30,000 clones, approximately 86% seen once. The specimen was PBMCs, collected around atezolizumab (anti-PD-L1) treatment. The receptor set was obtained from a man in his fifties or sixties with urothelial cancer.

The chain links TRBV19 to TRBJ1-1; D possibly corresponds to TRBD1 (6 bases). Trimming cost V 10 bases and J 6 bases, with 15 bases left between them. This CDR3 region has 12 residues. CDR1 and CDR2 from the germline V gene are LNHDA and SQIVND (reference sequence). CDR3 coding DNA: TGTGCCACTAGCCAGGGGCAGGCTGAAGCTTTCTTT. This codes for CATSQGQAEAFF.

CDR3 sequence (DNA): TGTGCCAGCAGTGAAGATCCCGGAGGATACACTGAAGCTTTCTTT. Protein sequence: CASSEDPGGYTEAFF. This chain uses TRBV6-1 with TRBJ1-1; D gene unclear. Germline V gene data show CDR1 as MNHNS and CDR2 as SASEGT. V gave up 1 base and J gave up 3 bases, with 12 bases separating them. The CDR3 has 15 residues.

The chain employs TRBV11-3 and TRBJ2-1, with 9 bases fitting TRBD1. This CDR3 is 15 amino acids long. The V and J ends lost 4 bases and 5 bases, in that order; junction bases with no gene match: 6. Germline V lookup: CDR1 SGHNT, CDR2 YENEEA. CDR3 sequence: CASSSGQGIHNEQFF. CDR3 bases: TGTGCCAGCAGCTCGGGACAGGGTATCCACAATGAGCAGTTCTTC.

The chain couples TRBV7-2 to TRBJ2-1, with a possible D match to TRBD2 (6 bases). There are 13 residues in the CDR3. Germline V gene sequence: CDR1 SGHTA, CDR2 FQGNSA. Trimming stripped 5 bases from V and 8 bases from J, with 13 bases between. The CDR3 sequence: CASSQRTGDEQFF. In nucleotides, the CDR3 is TGTGCCAGCAGCCAAAGGACGGGAGATGAGCAGTTCTTC.

The chain combines TRBV21-1 with TRBJ2-1; the table's D call, TRBD1, was not checked against the DNA. TRBV21-1 is given as a pseudogene. The CDR3 covers 8 residues. CDR3 in amino acids: CASSSGFF. For the CDR3, the DNA is TGTGCCAGCAGCTCAGGATTCTTC.

V and J are TRBV2 and TRBJ2-1, with TRBD2 matching 11 bases. V shed 9 bases, J shed 2 bases, and the junction held 6 bases outside the gene matches. The length of the CDR3 is 15 residues. Germline CDR1 SNHLY, CDR2 FYNNEI. CDR3 sequence reads: CARTGTSGAYNEQFF. The DNA of the CDR3 is TGTGCCAGGACCGGGACTAGCGGTGCCTACAATGAGCAGTTCTTC.

V and J are TRBV28 and TRBJ1-5, with D maybe TRBD1 (5 bases). Between the trimmed V and J ends, which lost 8 bases and 0 bases, there was a span of 8 bases. Looked up from germline, CDR1 is MDHEN and CDR2 is SYDVKM. This CDR3 contains 13 residues. CDR3 residues: CASGQYSNQPQHF. DNA of the CDR3: TGTGCCAGCGGACAATATAGCAATCAGCCCCAGCATTTT.

CDR3 DNA sequence: TGTGCCAGCACCCCGGGAGGGATCTACGAGCAGTACTTC. As protein: CASTPGGIYEQYF. J is TRBJ2-7 and V is TRBV6-6; the match to TRBD2 covers 8 bases. The length of the CDR3 is 13 residues. V was pared by 7 bases and J by 3 bases, with 5 bases of the junction left unmatched. CDR1 is MNHNY and CDR2 is SVGAGI in the germline V gene (reference sequence).

The gene calls are TRBV4-1 and TRBJ1-5, with D tentatively TRBD1 (6 bases). The V gene lost 0 bases and the J gene lost 3 bases, with 15 bases spanning the gap. CDR3 length: 17 amino acids. CDR1 and CDR2 from the germline V gene are MGHRA and YSYEKL. The CDR3 DNA sequence: TGCGCCAGCAGCCAAGAAGGGTGGACAGCGGACAATCAGCCCCAGCATTTT. This encodes CASSQEGWTADNQPQHF.

This clone was observed a few times. This chain joins TRBV19 and TRBJ2-7; tentatively, D is TRBD2 (5 bases). There are 13 residues in the CDR3. Germline-derived CDR1 and CDR2 are LNHDA and SQIVND (reference sequence). Trimming removed 3 bases at V and 1 base at J, with 7 bases between. The CDR3 reads CASSIRTSYEQYF. The DNA for the CDR3 is TGTGCCAGTAGTATTCGGACTTCCTACGAGCAGTACTTC.

The chain uses TRBV30 and TRBJ2-2; 8 bases fit TRBD1. This CDR3 is built from 14 residues. Germline assignment: CDR1 GTSNPN and CDR2 SVGIG (reference sequence). The ends lost 3 bases at V and 5 bases at J; junction bases unmatched: 5. CDR3: CAWRWDRYTGELFF. Written as DNA, the CDR3 is TGTGCCTGGAGGTGGGACAGGTATACCGGGGAGCTGTTTTTT.

Here the CDR3 DNA reads TGCGCCAGCAGCTTCTGGGGGGGAGAGACCCAGTACTTC. The encoded protein is CASSFWGGETQYF. The chain joins TRBV5-1 to TRBJ2-5; 7 bases match TRBD2. Germline-derived CDR1 and CDR2 are SGHRS and YFSETQ. CDR3 length: 13 amino acids. V lost 2 bases, J lost 4 bases, and 2 bases stayed unmatched.

The rearrangement uses TRBV27 and TRBJ2-7, with TRBD2 matching over 7 bases. The trim removed 6 bases at V and 3 bases at J, leaving 11 bases unmatched. The CDR3 covers 15 residues. CDR1 and CDR2 from the germline V gene are MNHEY and SMNVEV (reference sequence). CDR3 in amino acids: CASSRPRTSIYEQYF. In nucleotides, the CDR3 is TGTGCCAGCAGCCGACCCCGGACTAGTATCTACGAGCAGTACTTC.

This chain uses TRBV15 with TRBJ2-6; the D gene is possibly TRBD2 (6 bases). Trimming took 4 bases from V and 2 from J, leaving 9 bases between them. Germline-derived CDR1 and CDR2 are LNHNV and YYDKDF (reference sequence). CDR3 length: 15 amino acids. Here the CDR3 reads CATSMGGAGANVLTF. CDR3 bases: TGTGCCACCAGCATGGGGGGTGCTGGGGCCAACGTCCTGACTTTC. Variable domain in full (rest from reference TRBV15 and TRBJ2-6): DAMVIQNPRYQVTQFGKPVTLSCSQTLNHNVMYWYQQKSSQAPKLLFHYYDKDFNNEADTPDNFQSRRPNTSFCFLDIRSPGLGDTAMYLCATSMGGAGANVLTFGAGSRLTVL.

The gene calls are TRBV18 and TRBJ1-1, with 7 positions matching TRBD1. V shed 5 bases, J shed 3 bases, and the junction held 9 bases outside the gene matches. This CDR3 has 15 residues. Germline CDR1 reads KGHSH; CDR2 reads LQKENI. Here the CDR3 reads CASSLGTAAYTEAFF. In DNA form, the CDR3 reads TGTGCCAGCTCATTAGGGACAGCTGCCTACACTGAAGCTTTCTTT. Looking up the rest from reference TRBV18 and TRBJ1-1 gives the full variable domain: NAGVMQNPRHLVRRRGQEARLRCSPMKGHSHVYWYRQLPEEGLKFMVYLQKENIIDESGMPKERFSAEFPKEGPSILRIQQVVRGDSAAYFCASSLGTAAYTEAFFGQGTRLTVV.

V is TRBV27 and J is TRBJ2-7; 8 nucleotides line up with TRBD2. This CDR3 region has 14 residues. Per germline, CDR1 MNHEY and CDR2 SMNVEV (reference sequence). V lost 6 bases, J lost 3 bases, and 7 bases stayed unmatched. This CDR3 reads CASSRSGGYYEQYF. The CDR3 DNA reads TGTGCCAGCAGCCGGAGCGGGGGTTACTACGAGCAGTACTTC.

This clone was seen more than once but under ten times. The rearrangement joins TRBV28 to TRBJ1-5; TRBD1 agrees at 11 bases. V was pared by 6 bases and J by 3 bases, with 7 bases of the junction left unmatched. This CDR3 is 16 amino acids long. Germline CDR1 MDHEN, CDR2 SYDVKM. The CDR3 DNA reads as TGTGCCAGCAGCCCCCGGACAGGGGGCGCCAATCAGCCCCAGCATTTT. This sequence encodes CASSPRTGGANQPQHF.

J is TRBJ2-5 and V is TRBV15; 7 positions agree with TRBD2. Losses at the gene ends were 6 bases for V and 3 bases for J; bases not matched to a gene: 4. The CDR3 is made up of 13 amino acids. Germline V gene lookup returns CDR1 LNHNV and CDR2 YYDKDF (reference sequence). The CDR3 sequence: CATRRETKETQYF. In DNA, the CDR3 is TGTGCCACCAGGCGGGAGACAAAAGAGACCCAGTACTTC.

The V call is TRBV5-4, the J call TRBJ2-1; 12 positions match TRBD2. CDR1 is SGHNT and CDR2 is YYREEE in the germline V gene (reference sequence). The CDR3 totals 16 residues. J lost 7 bases, V lost 4 bases, and 9 bases had no gene match. The CDR3 sequence is CASSPPTSGSLNEQFF. In nucleotides, the CDR3 is TGTGCCAGCAGCCCCCCGACTAGCGGGAGTTTGAATGAGCAGTTCTTC.

The V call is TRBV5-1, the J call TRBJ2-6, with D tentatively TRBD2 (7 bases). This CDR3 region has 19 residues. Trimming stripped 0 bases from V and 0 bases from J, with 16 bases between. Germline V gene data show CDR1 as SGHRS and CDR2 as YFSETQ. Here the CDR3 reads CASSLGARGAASGANVLTF. The CDR3 DNA follows: TGCGCCAGCAGCTTGGGGGCCCGGGGGGCAGCCTCTGGGGCCAACGTCCTGACTTTC.

This chain joins TRBV5-4 and TRBJ2-1; 9 bases map to TRBD1. V gave up 4 bases and J gave up 7 bases; unmatched junction bases: 9. The germline V gene encodes CDR1 SGHNT and CDR2 YYREEE (reference sequence). This CDR3 comprises 15 residues. CDR3 region: CASSLPGQGRNEQFF. The CDR3 DNA follows: TGTGCCAGCAGCCTCCCGGGACAGGGTAGGAATGAGCAGTTCTTC.

CDR3 in amino acids: CASYGGVGEQYF. In DNA form, the CDR3 reads TGTGCCAGCTACGGCGGAGTCGGGGAGCAGTACTTC. This chain joins TRBV2 and TRBJ2-7, with D hard to call. In germline, CDR1 is SNHLY, CDR2 FYNNEI. This CDR3 is 12 amino acids long. Trimming pared 8 bases from V and 7 bases from J, leaving 15 bases between.